The 30 T cell receptor beta chains given below trace back to one sample, sequenced in a study of HIV-infected patients and healthy controls. TCRdb reprocessed the 5' RACE reads via MiXCR and lists one record per CDR3 protein. The sample contains approximately 64,000 distinct CDR3 sequences, around 21% of which appear only once. Sequenced input: CD4+ T cells from blood. Receptors originate from a human donor in good health.

At least ten counts were recorded for this clonotype. V gene TRBV12-3 or TRBV12-4 combines with J gene TRBJ2-3, with 9 bases lining up with TRBD2. The CDR3 is 16 residues long. V dropped 7 bases and J dropped 0; count of bases not matched to a gene: 8. This CDR3 is CASTPRLAVSTDTQYF. The CDR3 DNA reads TGTGCCAGCACCCCCAGACTAGCGGTTAGCACAGATACGCAGTATTTT.

V is TRBV5-1 and J is TRBJ2-2; 7 bases are a match to TRBD1. Trimming removed 4 bases from V and 0 bases from J; junction bases left unmatched: 6. CDR1 SGHRS and CDR2 YFSETQ come from the germline V gene. This CDR3 comprises 16 residues. Here the CDR3 DNA reads TGCGCCAGCAGCGGTTTGGACAGGACGAACACCGGGGAGCTGTTTTTT. Protein: CASSGLDRTNTGELFF.

There are many counts of this clonotype. The chain has TRBV7-8 and TRBJ2-1, with D possibly TRBD1 on 5 matching bases. Germline V gene lookup returns CDR1 SGHVS and CDR2 FQNEAQ. This CDR3 region has 16 residues. The V gene lost 0 bases and the J gene lost 3 bases, with 12 bases spanning the gap. As DNA, the CDR3 is TGTGCCAGCAGCTTAGCGTTTGGGGCCCGCTACAATGAGCAGTTCTTC. It encodes CASSLAFGARYNEQFF. Filled out from reference TRBV7-8 and TRBJ2-1, the complete variable domain reads GAGVSQSPRYKVAKRGQDVALRCDPISGHVSLFWYQQALGQGPEFLTYFQNEAQLDKSGLPSDRFFAERPEGSVSTLKIQRTQQEDSAVYLCASSLAFGARYNEQFFGPGTRLTVL.

This clonotype was seen only a few times. V is TRBV5-6 and J is TRBJ2-3; perhaps TRBD2 as D (6 bases). Germline-derived CDR1 and CDR2 are SGHDT and YYEEEE. V was cut by 7 bases and J by 4 bases, with 10 bases left in between. This CDR3 spans 12 amino acids. The DNA of the CDR3 is TGTGCCAGCGGGTCGGGAGCAGATACGCAGTATTTT. Amino acid sequence: CASGSGADTQYF.

The chain has TRBV2 and TRBJ2-2, with D uncertain. CDR3 length: 15 amino acids. Germline loops: CDR1 SNHLY, CDR2 FYNNEI. The V gene lost 5 bases and the J gene lost 8 bases, with 18 bases spanning the gap. CDR3 protein: CASSHGRSSAGELFF. The CDR3 DNA reads as TGTGCCAGCAGTCATGGACGCTCCTCGGCTGGGGAGCTGTTTTTT.

V gene TRBV20-1 combines with J gene TRBJ1-2; TRBD1 is a possible D gene (6 bases). V lost 1 base, J lost 0 bases, and 15 bases lay in between. The CDR3 length is 16 residues. Germline values: CDR1 DFQATT, CDR2 SNEGSKA (reference sequence). The CDR3 region has the DNA TGCAGTGCTAGAGTCGGAGGGGGTCCAGCTAACTATGGCTACACCTTC. It translates to CSARVGGGPANYGYTF.

This clonotype was seen at least ten times. The chain links TRBV10-3 to TRBJ1-1; tentatively, D is TRBD1 (5 bases). This CDR3 contains 13 residues. Germline V gives CDR1 ENHRY, CDR2 SYGVKD. Trimming took 5 bases from V and 4 from J, leaving 11 bases between them. CDR3 in DNA: TGTGCCATCAGTCAGCAGGGTCGCACTGAAGCTTTCTTT. This sequence encodes CAISQQGRTEAFF.

V usage is TRBV5-6 and J usage is TRBJ1-1; no firm D call. Germline V lookup: CDR1 SGHDT, CDR2 YYEEEE. This CDR3 is built from 14 residues. Trimming removed 7 bases at V and 0 bases at J, with 13 bases between. The CDR3 sequence is CASDTALMNTEAFF. CDR3 sequence (DNA): TGTGCCAGCGACACCGCCTTAATGAACACTGAAGCTTTCTTT.

This clonotype was seen ten or more times. CDR3 protein: CAWSFGPDGYTF. The CDR3, as DNA: TGTGCCTGGAGTTTTGGGCCGGATGGCTACACCTTC. This chain uses TRBV30 with TRBJ1-2; no clear D. The V end lost 2 bases, the J end lost 6 bases, and 10 bases lay between the germline ends. The CDR3 extends over 12 amino acids. Germline V CDR1 and CDR2: GTSNPN, SVGIG (reference sequence).

The J gene is TRBJ2-3, the V gene TRBV12-3 or TRBV12-4; 7 nucleotides line up with TRBD2. This CDR3 region has 18 residues. The ends lost 2 bases at V and 0 bases at J; junction bases unmatched: 11. This chain's CDR3 is CASSLSGLVLESTDTQYF. Here the CDR3 DNA reads TGTGCCAGCAGTTTAAGCGGACTAGTCCTAGAGAGCACAGATACGCAGTATTTT.

This clonotype came up a few times. Here the CDR3 reads CASSSDGQETQYF. DNA of the CDR3: TGCGCCAGCAGCTCGGACGGCCAAGAGACCCAGTACTTC. This chain joins TRBV5-1 and TRBJ2-5, with D unclear. The V gene lost 3 bases and the J gene lost 1 base, with 7 bases spanning the gap. CDR1 and CDR2 from the germline V gene are SGHRS and YFSETQ. There are 13 residues in the CDR3.

The table lists this clonotype with a few counts. The gene calls are TRBV5-6 and TRBJ1-1; D perhaps matches TRBD1 (6 bases). The germline V and J ends were trimmed by 4 bases and 2 bases, with 18 bases remaining between them. This CDR3 is built from 16 residues. CDR1 is SGHDT and CDR2 is YYEEEE in the germline V gene. As DNA, the CDR3 is TGTGCCAGCAGCCTGACCGGGACATTGTTCAACACTGAAGCTTTCTTT. It is translated as CASSLTGTLFNTEAFF. Full variable domain (missing parts from reference TRBV5-6 and TRBJ1-1): DAGVTQSPTHLIKTRGQQVTLRCSPKSGHDTVSWYQQALGQGPQFIFQYYEEEERQRGNFPDRFSGHQFPNYSSELNVNALLLGDSALYLCASSLTGTLFNTEAFFGQGTRLTVV.

The V call is TRBV2, the J call TRBJ2-2; D is ambiguous. CDR3 length equals 12 residues. Germline V gene data show CDR1 as SNHLY and CDR2 as FYNNEI. V dropped 4 bases and J dropped 3 bases, with 3 bases sitting between them. As DNA, the CDR3 is TGTGCCAGCAGTGTGGACACCGGGGAGCTGTTTTTT. It encodes CASSVDTGELFF.

This clonotype appeared a few times. The chain links TRBV6-1 to TRBJ2-7, with 7 positions matching TRBD2. The CDR3 contains 13 residues. V gave up 7 bases and J gave up 6 bases; unmatched junction bases: 9. The V gene's germline CDR1 is MNHNS and CDR2 SASEGT. Here the CDR3 reads CASMVAGAFEQYF. Here the CDR3 DNA reads TGTGCCAGCATGGTCGCGGGAGCATTCGAGCAGTACTTC.

The table lists this clonotype with many counts. The chain is built from TRBV25-1 and TRBJ2-5; D possibly corresponds to TRBD1 (6 bases). This CDR3 has 14 amino acids. Germline V gives CDR1 MGHDK, CDR2 SYGVNS. V lost 3 bases to trimming and J lost 0 bases, with 8 bases between them. The CDR3, as DNA: TGTGCCAGCAGTGATAGGGGGTACCAAGAGACCCAGTACTTC. Encoded protein: CASSDRGYQETQYF. The complete variable domain, with remaining parts taken from reference TRBV25-1 and TRBJ2-5, reads EADIYQTPRYLVIGTGKKITLECSQTMGHDKMYWYQQDPGMELHLIHYSYGVNSTEKGDLSSESTVSRIRTEHFPLTLESARPSHTSQYLCASSDRGYQETQYFGPGTRLLVL.

The genes are TRBV6-5 and TRBJ1-3; D unclear. Germline loops: CDR1 MNHEY, CDR2 SVGAGI. Trimming shortened V by 6 bases and J by 0 bases, and 15 bases separated the two germline ends. CDR3 length equals 16 residues. The CDR3, as DNA: TGTGCCAGCAGCCCCATCGGCGGCCGCTCTGGAAACACCATATATTTT. Translating gives CASSPIGGRSGNTIYF.

V and J are TRBV19 and TRBJ1-2; the D gene is possibly TRBD1 (5 bases). The V end lost 5 bases, the J end lost 6 bases, and 13 bases lay between the germline ends. The CDR3 length is 13 residues. The V gene's germline CDR1 is LNHDA and CDR2 SQIVND (reference sequence). CDR3 DNA sequence: TGTGCCAGTAGTCTCCGCAGGGCCGATGGCTACACCTTC. As protein: CASSLRRADGYTF.

The chain joins TRBV5-6 to TRBJ2-1, with a possible D match to TRBD2 (6 bases). V was trimmed by 4 bases and J by 8 bases, leaving 16 bases between them. The germline CDR1 and CDR2 sequences are SGHDT and YYEEEE. There are 14 residues in the CDR3. The CDR3 region has the DNA TGTGCCAGCAGCCGGGGACTGCCCCCAGATGAGCAGTTCTTC. Its protein is CASSRGLPPDEQFF. Looking up the rest from reference TRBV5-6 and TRBJ2-1 gives the full variable domain: DAGVTQSPTHLIKTRGQQVTLRCSPKSGHDTVSWYQQALGQGPQFIFQYYEEEERQRGNFPDRFSGHQFPNYSSELNVNALLLGDSALYLCASSRGLPPDEQFFGPGTRLTVL.

The rearrangement joins TRBV20-1 to TRBJ1-6, with 7 bases fitting TRBD1. Germline V gene data show CDR1 as DFQATT and CDR2 as SNEGSKA (reference sequence). The CDR3 loop spans 15 amino acids. V was pared by 3 bases and J by 9 bases, with 11 bases of the junction left unmatched. DNA for the CDR3: TGCAGTGCTAGTCTGCTAGGGGGCCCGGGTTCACCCCTCCACTTT. As protein: CSASLLGGPGSPLHF.

This clonotype was detected only a few times. Compared with germline, one end of the junction differs, possibly owing to a read error. V usage is TRBV20-1 and J usage is TRBJ1-5, with D perhaps TRBD1 (5 bases). The CDR3 covers 12 residues. Germline assignment: CDR1 DFQATT and CDR2 SNEGSKA (reference sequence). CDR3 in DNA: TGCAGTGCAAGAGAAGGGGATCAGCCCCAGCATTTT. Protein: CSAREGDQPQHF.

This clonotype was counted between two and nine times. The chain recombines TRBV6-2 or TRBV6-3 with TRBJ2-1; TRBD1 is a possible D gene (5 bases). CDR3 length equals 14 residues. Germline CDR1 reads MNHEY; CDR2 reads SVGEGT. Deletions cut 1 base from V and 15 bases from J, with 19 bases between. CDR3 DNA: TGTGCCAGCAGTTACTTCAGGGTTTCCCAAAATCTGTTCTTC. It encodes CASSYFRVSQNLFF.

This clonotype has just a few counts. This rearrangement joins TRBV2 to TRBJ1-3; no definite D call. Germline CDR1 and CDR2: SNHLY and FYNNEI. The germline V and J ends were trimmed by 4 bases and 0 bases, with 13 bases remaining between them. The CDR3 is made up of 16 amino acids. The CDR3 nucleotides read TGTGCCAGCAGTGCAGAAACTGTCCACTCTGGAAACACCATATATTTT. Its translation is CASSAETVHSGNTIYF.

This clonotype was found a few times. The chain recombines TRBV7-2 with TRBJ1-3; no reliable D call. Trimming removed 1 base from V and 1 base from J, with 8 bases in between. CDR3 size: 15 residues. CDR1 and CDR2 (germline): SGHTA, FQGNSA. The CDR3: CASSLVLGSGNTIYF. CDR3 DNA sequence: TGTGCCAGCAGCTTAGTCCTCGGGTCTGGAAACACCATATATTTT.

The chain joins TRBV7-2 to TRBJ2-3, with TRBD2 matching 15 bases. V was pared by 2 bases and J by 3 bases, with 9 bases of the junction left unmatched. Germline V gene lookup returns CDR1 SGHTA and CDR2 FQGNSA. The CDR3 consists of 19 residues. CDR3 nucleotide sequence: TGTGCCAGCAGCTTAAGGACTAGCGGGAGGGGCGGTAGAACAGATACGCAGTATTTT. Translation gives CASSLRTSGRGGRTDTQYF. The variable domain in full, completed from reference TRBV7-2 and TRBJ2-3, reads GAGVSQSPSNKVTEKGKDVELRCDPISGHTALYWYRQSLGQGLEFLIYFQGNSAPDKSGLPSDRFSAERTGGSVSTLTIQRTQQEDSAVYLCASSLRTSGRGGRTDTQYFGPGTRLTVL.

The chain combines TRBV11-1 with TRBJ2-3; 8 nucleotides match TRBD2. The CDR3 runs 16 residues. Per germline, CDR1 SGHAT and CDR2 FQDESV (reference sequence). V was pared by 5 bases and J by 2 bases, with 9 bases of the junction left unmatched. CDR3 coding DNA: TGTGCCAGCAGCAGCGTACGGCGGGGGGCCACAGATACGCAGTATTTT. It yields the protein CASSSVRRGATDTQYF.

This clonotype was seen just once. V gene TRBV7-9 combines with J gene TRBJ2-7; D is undetermined. The V end lost 1 base, the J end lost 1 base, and 14 bases lay between the germline ends. CDR1 is SEHNR and CDR2 is FQNEAQ in the germline V gene (reference sequence). The CDR3 extends over 16 amino acids. The CDR3 DNA reads TGTGCCAGCAGCTTAGTCACCGGACGCTCGTCCTACGAGCAGTACTTC. It codes for CASSLVTGRSSYEQYF.

The chain carries TRBV18 and TRBJ2-3, with 12 bases aligning to TRBD2. This CDR3 has 18 amino acids. The germline CDR1 and CDR2 sequences are KGHSH and LQKENI. Germline trimming cut 1 base from V and 2 bases from J; bases unmatched to any gene: 7. CDR3 residues: CASSPLGLAGLSTDTQYF. For the CDR3, the DNA is TGTGCCAGCTCACCACTTGGACTAGCGGGACTATCCACAGATACGCAGTATTTT.

This clonotype was seen many times. This rearrangement joins TRBV29-1 to TRBJ2-7; 9 bases are a match to TRBD1. Germline-derived CDR1 and CDR2 are SQVTM and ANQGSEA. CDR3 length: 15 amino acids. V dropped 4 bases and J dropped 5; count of bases not matched to a gene: 12. The CDR3, as DNA: TGCAGCGTTGGGATTCCGGGACAGGGTATGAACGAGCAGTACTTC. The encoded protein is CSVGIPGQGMNEQYF.

This clonotype was seen at least ten times. As DNA, the CDR3 is TGTGCCAGCACCTCCCAAGGTGCAGGCCATGAAGCTTTCTTT. Translating it yields CASTSQGAGHEAFF. The chain couples TRBV6-6 to TRBJ1-1; D gene uncertain. Germline V lookup: CDR1 MNHNY, CDR2 SVGAGI (reference sequence). This CDR3 has 14 residues. The V end was cut by 7 bases, the J end by 7 bases, with 19 bases between.

This clonotype has a count of ten or more. The chain employs TRBV12-3 or TRBV12-4 and TRBJ2-2; either TRBD1 or TRBD2 may fit D (6 bases each). The CDR3 has 15 residues. V gave up 2 bases and J gave up 5 bases, with 12 bases separating them. CDR3 nucleotide sequence: TGTGCCAGCAGTTTAATGGGGGGCAGGACCGGGGAGCTGTTTTTT. Protein: CASSLMGGRTGELFF.